The rows below give T cell receptor beta chains drawn from one sample of a study of human T cells and chemical hapten exposure. Each CDR3 protein gets one entry after TCRdb re-called the RACE reads with MiXCR. Of approximately 320,000 distinct CDR3 sequences listed, around 5.5% are singletons. This specimen was whole blood, taken in connection with sensitization to the hapten diphenylcyclopropenone (DPC). These receptors were obtained from a woman aged 18 to 35 with alopecia areata. Some clones in this sample may be carry-over from other donors' samples. Each CDR3 is given with its conserved first and last residue. A D gene is named only where the DNA matches it firmly. Expanded clones are given a class, and other clones once, few, many or no size at all.

clone_size: NA; j_call: TRBJ2-7; d_call: TRBD2; v_call: TRBV7-2; cdr3_aa: CASSLVGGGESYEQYF; cdr3_nt: TGTGCCAGCAGCTTAGTAGGCGGGGGGGAGTCCTACGAGCAGTACTTC
clone_size: many; j_call: TRBJ1-5; d_call: NA; v_call: TRBV10-3; cdr3_aa: CAISVGGANQPQHF; cdr3_nt: TGTGCCATCAGTGTTGGGGGGGCCAATCAGCCCCAGCATTTT
clone_size: few; j_call: TRBJ2-5; d_call: TRBD2; v_call: TRBV11-2; cdr3_aa: CASSPLLAGALNRQETQYF; cdr3_nt: TGTGCCAGCAGCCCTCTTCTAGCGGGGGCGCTGAATAGGCAAGAGACCCAGTACTTC
clone_size: many; j_call: TRBJ2-3; d_call: NA; v_call: TRBV7-3; cdr3_aa: CASSRGTSTDTQYF; cdr3_nt: TGTGCCAGCAGCCGCGGGACTAGCACAGATACGCAGTATTTT
clone_size: many; j_call: TRBJ2-5; d_call: NA; v_call: TRBV4-2; cdr3_aa: CASSQEGRGAPNF; cdr3_nt: TGTGCCAGCAGCCAAGAGGGCCGGGGGGCCCCGAACTTC
clone_size: NA; j_call: TRBJ2-5; d_call: TRBD2; v_call: TRBV5-1; cdr3_aa: CASSFGLAGGYQETQYF; cdr3_nt: TGCGCCAGCAGCTTCGGACTAGCGGGGGGGTACCAAGAGACCCAGTACTTC
clone_size: NA; j_call: TRBJ1-6; d_call: NA; v_call: TRBV27; cdr3_aa: CASSLSGDGNSPLHF; cdr3_nt: TGTGCCAGCAGTTTATCCGGGGATGGTAATTCACCCCTCCACTTT
clone_size: few; j_call: TRBJ1-4; d_call: TRBD1; v_call: TRBV20-1; cdr3_aa: CSARGGTATNEKLFF; cdr3_nt: TGCAGTGCTAGAGGCGGGACAGCAACTAATGAAAAACTGTTTTTT
clone_size: many; j_call: TRBJ2-7; d_call: NA; v_call: TRBV12-3/TRBV12-4; cdr3_aa: CASSSQGYEQYF; cdr3_nt: TGTGCCAGCAGTTCCCAGGGGTACGAGCAGTACTTC
clone_size: many; j_call: TRBJ2-4; d_call: NA; v_call: TRBV21-1; cdr3_aa: CASSTTVGIAKNIQYF; cdr3_nt: TGTGCCAGCAGCACGACAGTGGGAATAGCCAAAAACATTCAGTACTTC
clone_size: many; j_call: TRBJ2-4; d_call: TRBD1; v_call: TRBV6-6; cdr3_aa: CASSAIRDRPNIQYF; cdr3_nt: TGTGCCAGCAGTGCTATACGGGACAGGCCTAACATTCAGTACTTC
clone_size: NA; j_call: TRBJ1-2; d_call: NA; v_call: TRBV5-6; cdr3_aa: CASSLNRRGGQLDYGYTF; cdr3_nt: TGTGCCAGCAGCTTAAACAGGAGAGGTGGTCAGTTGGACTATGGCTACACCTTC
clone_size: many; j_call: TRBJ2-7; d_call: NA; v_call: TRBV25-1; cdr3_aa: CASSESVWGYEQYF; cdr3_nt: TGTGCCAGCAGTGAATCAGTTTGGGGCTACGAGCAGTACTTC
clone_size: few; j_call: TRBJ2-7; d_call: NA; v_call: TRBV6-2/TRBV6-3; cdr3_aa: CASSYLLSGTLPYEQYF; cdr3_nt: TGTGCCAGCAGTTACCTCCTGTCCGGGACGTTACCCTACGAGCAGTACTTC
clone_size: many; j_call: TRBJ1-5; d_call: NA; v_call: TRBV6-6; cdr3_aa: CASSYSDQPQHF; cdr3_nt: TGTGCCAGCAGTTACAGTGATCAGCCCCAGCATTTT
clone_size: many; j_call: TRBJ1-3; d_call: NA; v_call: TRBV7-9; cdr3_aa: CASSPQRSTRGNTIYF; cdr3_nt: TGTGCCAGCAGCCCCCAGAGAAGCACAAGGGGAAACACCATATATTTT
clone_size: NA; j_call: TRBJ1-6; d_call: NA; v_call: TRBV11-2; cdr3_aa: CASSPGGGSYNSPLHF; cdr3_nt: TGTGCCAGCAGCCCTGGAGGAGGGAGCTATAATTCACCCCTCCACTTT
clone_size: many; j_call: TRBJ2-3; d_call: NA; v_call: TRBV28; cdr3_aa: CASTGGRTDTQYF; cdr3_nt: TGTGCCAGCACCGGAGGGCGGACAGATACGCAGTATTTT
clone_size: many; j_call: TRBJ2-7; d_call: TRBD1; v_call: TRBV10-3; cdr3_aa: CANGQGGWDEQYF; cdr3_nt: TGTGCCAACGGACAGGGGGGCTGGGACGAGCAGTACTTC
clone_size: few; j_call: TRBJ1-6; d_call: NA; v_call: TRBV7-2; cdr3_aa: CASSWMGENSPLHF; cdr3_nt: TGTGCCAGCAGCTGGATGGGGGAGAACTCACCCCTCCACTTT
clone_size: many; j_call: TRBJ2-3; d_call: TRBD2; v_call: TRBV24-1; cdr3_aa: CATSGNEAGADTQYF; cdr3_nt: TGTGCCACCAGTGGTAATGAGGCGGGAGCAGATACGCAGTATTTT
clone_size: few; j_call: TRBJ2-5; d_call: TRBD1; v_call: TRBV5-8; cdr3_aa: CASRGTVGQETQYF; cdr3_nt: TGTGCCAGCAGGGGGACAGTAGGACAAGAGACCCAGTACTTC
clone_size: NA; j_call: TRBJ1-2; d_call: NA; v_call: TRBV7-2; cdr3_aa: CASSPYVDNYGYTF; cdr3_nt: TGTGCCAGCAGCCCATATGTTGATAACTATGGCTACACCTTC
clone_size: many; j_call: TRBJ1-2; d_call: NA; v_call: TRBV24-1; cdr3_aa: CATSDWDYGYTF; cdr3_nt: TGTGCCACCAGTGATTGGGACTATGGCTACACCTTC
clone_size: few; j_call: TRBJ1-5; d_call: NA; v_call: TRBV20-1; cdr3_aa: CSAPPPGTLNQPQHF; cdr3_nt: TGCAGTGCCCCGCCCCCCGGGACGCTAAATCAGCCCCAGCATTTT
clone_size: NA; j_call: TRBJ2-1; d_call: NA; v_call: TRBV7-2; cdr3_aa: CASTSPQRFHNEQFF; cdr3_nt: TGTGCCAGCACCTCGCCCCAAAGGTTTCACAATGAGCAGTTCTTC
clone_size: NA; j_call: TRBJ2-1; d_call: NA; v_call: TRBV29-1; cdr3_aa: CSVVRDLGNEQFF; cdr3_nt: TGCAGCGTCGTTAGGGACTTGGGTAATGAGCAGTTCTTC
clone_size: NA; j_call: TRBJ2-3; d_call: TRBD2; v_call: TRBV12-3/TRBV12-4; cdr3_aa: CASSSPGGRDTDSQYF; cdr3_nt: TGTGCCAGCAGTTCCCCGGGGGGGCGTGACACAGATTCGCAGTATTTT
clone_size: few; j_call: TRBJ2-6; d_call: NA; v_call: TRBV18; cdr3_aa: CASSPSSGVLSGANVLTF; cdr3_nt: TGTGCCAGCTCACCATCGTCCGGGGTCCTCTCTGGGGCCAACGTCCTGACTTTC
clone_size: NA; j_call: TRBJ1-1; d_call: NA; v_call: TRBV4-2; cdr3_aa: CASSLTPVGDVAFF; cdr3_nt: TGTGCCAGCAGCCTTACTCCGGTGGGGGATGTCGCTTTCTTT
clone_size: NA; j_call: TRBJ2-7; d_call: TRBD1; v_call: TRBV2; cdr3_aa: CASSPGQDAYEQYF; cdr3_nt: TGTGCCAGCAGCCCCGGACAGGACGCCTACGAGCAGTACTTC